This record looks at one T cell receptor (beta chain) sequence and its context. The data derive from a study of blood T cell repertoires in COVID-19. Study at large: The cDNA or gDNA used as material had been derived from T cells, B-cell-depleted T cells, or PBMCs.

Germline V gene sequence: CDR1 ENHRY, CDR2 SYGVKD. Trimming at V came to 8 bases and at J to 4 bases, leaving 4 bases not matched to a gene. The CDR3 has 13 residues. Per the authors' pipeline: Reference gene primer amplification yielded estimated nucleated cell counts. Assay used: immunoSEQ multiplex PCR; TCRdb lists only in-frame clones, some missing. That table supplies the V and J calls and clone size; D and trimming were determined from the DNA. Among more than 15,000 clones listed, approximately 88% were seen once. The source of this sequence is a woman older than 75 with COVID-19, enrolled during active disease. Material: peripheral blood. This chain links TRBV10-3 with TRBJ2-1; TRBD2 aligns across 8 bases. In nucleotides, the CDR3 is TGTGCCATCCACGGGGGGGATTACAATGAGCAGTTCTTC. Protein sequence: CAIHGGDYNEQFF.